The 32 T cell receptor beta chains presented below share a single source sample, sequenced in a study of blood T cell repertoires in COVID-19. Produced via immunoSEQ multiplex PCR; TCRdb's table is partial and in-frame only. There are around 200,000 clones in the sample; around four fifths occur only once, and less than 3.5% lies in the top ten. Sequenced sample: peripheral blood. The source is a man between 50 and 59 years old with active or convalescent COVID-19.

The chain joins TRBV3-1 (or the pseudogene TRBV3-2) to TRBJ2-2; D may be TRBD2 (5 bases). The length of the CDR3 is 12 residues. Per the germline V gene, CDR1 is LGHDT and CDR2 is YNNKEL (reference sequence). V dropped 3 bases and J dropped 7 bases, with 6 bases sitting between them. CDR3 DNA: TGTGCCAGCAGCCAGGCGGGCGGGGAGCTGTTTTTT. Translation: CASSQAGGELFF.

The rearrangement joins TRBV19 to TRBJ1-2; a possible D gene is TRBD1 (5 bases). The germline V gene has CDR1 LNHDA and CDR2 SQIVND (reference sequence). CDR3 length equals 12 residues. With 3 bases removed from V and 8 bases from J, the gap between germline ends came to 10 bases. DNA for the CDR3: TGTGCCAGTAGTATCTCAGGGTTCGGCTACACCTTC. Residues: CASSISGFGYTF.

This clone is a singleton in its sample. V is TRBV6-5 and J is TRBJ2-7, with TRBD1 as a possible D gene (6 bases). The CDR3 has 16 residues. Trimming removed 0 bases from V and 0 bases from J, with 12 bases in between. Germline lookup yields CDR1 MNHEY and CDR2 SVGAGI. DNA for the CDR3: TGTGCCAGCAGTTACTCCGGGCCAGGGGACTCCTACGAGCAGTACTTC. As protein: CASSYSGPGDSYEQYF.

The gene calls are TRBV29-1 and TRBJ2-3, with TRBD2 identical over 7 bases. The CDR3 extends over 17 amino acids. Trimming at V came to 0 bases and at J to 1 base, leaving 10 bases not matched to a gene. In germline, CDR1 is SQVTM, CDR2 ANQGSEA. CDR3 in DNA: TGCAGCGTTGAAGATCGTAACGGGGGGTATGGCACAGATACGCAGTATTTT. As protein: CSVEDRNGGYGTDTQYF.

The V call is TRBV28, the J call TRBJ1-2, with D uncertain. The CDR3 is 13 residues long. The germline gives CDR1 MDHEN, CDR2 SYDVKM. The DNA for the CDR3 is TGTGCTAGTGGGCTGGCCCAGAACTATGGCTACACCTTC. As protein: CASGLAQNYGYTF.

The rearrangement links TRBV30 to TRBJ1-3; D not certain. The CDR3 covers 11 residues. Germline V CDR1 and CDR2: GTSNPN, SVGIG (reference sequence). V lost 4 bases and J lost 4, with 5 bases in between. CDR3 sequence: CAWKRGNTIYF. CDR3 DNA: TGTGCCTGGAAGCGAGGAAACACCATATATTTT.

The rearrangement links TRBV6-5 to TRBJ1-3; D is unresolved. Germline loops: CDR1 MNHEY, CDR2 SVGAGI. V dropped 4 bases and J dropped 0 bases, with 13 bases sitting between them. CDR3 length: 16 residues. This chain's CDR3 is CASSSAGHSSGNTIYF. The CDR3 DNA is TGTGCCAGCAGTTCAGCAGGTCACAGCTCTGGAAACACCATATATTTT.

V usage is TRBV6-5 and J usage is TRBJ2-1; possibly TRBD2 for D (5 bases). The ends were cut back, 8 bases at V and 8 bases at J, with 16 bases in the middle. The CDR3 has 13 residues. Germline CDR1 reads MNHEY; CDR2 reads SVGAGI. The CDR3 loop reads CASGVSVWYEQFF. As DNA, the CDR3 is TGTGCCAGCGGGGTTAGCGTCTGGTATGAGCAGTTCTTC.

Of note for this clone: The identical CDR3 is also encoded by other nucleotide sequences in the sample. This sequence joins TRBV7-9 and TRBJ2-3; TRBD2 agrees at 11 bases. Germline V CDR1 and CDR2: SEHNR, FQNEAQ (reference sequence). This CDR3 comprises 15 residues. The V gene end was trimmed by 5 bases and the J gene end by 3 bases; junction bases not matched to a gene: 4. This CDR3 is CASSPTSGGTDTQYF. The CDR3 nucleotides are TGTGCCAGCAGCCCCACTAGCGGGGGTACAGATACGCAGTATTTT.

This clone was seen more than once but under ten times. This chain links TRBV6-5 with TRBJ1-5; D gene uncertain. Germline CDR1 is MNHEY and CDR2 is SVGAGI. Trimming pared 6 bases from V and 5 bases from J, leaving 11 bases between. This CDR3 has 13 residues. This CDR3 reads CASRFREDQPQHF. The CDR3 region has the DNA TGTGCCAGCAGGTTTAGGGAGGATCAGCCCCAGCATTTT.

The gene calls are TRBV10-3 and TRBJ2-3, with D possibly matching TRBD2 (6 bases). The ends were cut back, 3 bases at V and 0 bases at J, with 13 bases in the middle. This CDR3 contains 16 residues. In germline, CDR1 is ENHRY, CDR2 SYGVKD. Here the CDR3 DNA reads TGTGCCATCAGTGAATCTGTAGGGACTAGCACAGATACGCAGTATTTT. It yields the protein CAISESVGTSTDTQYF.

In this sample, this clone turned up once. V gene TRBV19 combines with J gene TRBJ2-3; TRBD1 is a possible D gene (6 bases). Germline V gene lookup returns CDR1 LNHDA and CDR2 SQIVND (reference sequence). This CDR3 has 13 amino acids. V lost 5 bases, J lost 3 bases, and 9 bases lay in between. CDR3 sequence reads: CASSSGQTDTQYF. The DNA of the CDR3 is TGTGCCAGTAGTTCGGGACAAACAGATACGCAGTATTTT.

The chain couples TRBV6-1 to TRBJ1-4; D ambiguous. The CDR3 loop spans 15 amino acids. V dropped 3 bases and J dropped 5 bases, with 13 bases sitting between them. The germline gives CDR1 MNHNS, CDR2 SASEGT. This chain's CDR3 is CASSDRKVGNEKLFF. CDR3 DNA sequence: TGTGCCAGCAGTGACAGGAAAGTAGGCAATGAAAAACTGTTTTTT.

This chain links TRBV5-1 with TRBJ2-7, with 8 bases that match TRBD1. This CDR3 has 14 amino acids. V gave up 3 bases and J gave up 3 bases; unmatched junction bases: 5. Per germline, CDR1 SGHRS and CDR2 YFSETQ. CDR3 amino acids: CASSYRGESYEQYF. CDR3 sequence (DNA): TGCGCCAGCAGCTACAGGGGGGAAAGCTACGAGCAGTACTTC.

V gene TRBV5-1 combines with J gene TRBJ2-4; D may be TRBD2 (7 bases). This CDR3 spans 15 amino acids. Germline CDR1 reads SGHRS; CDR2 reads YFSETQ. Trimming removed 1 base from V and 6 bases from J, with 14 bases in between. The DNA for the CDR3 is TGCGCCAGCAGCTTGAGGGAGGGGGGCGCAAACATTCAGTACTTC. Protein sequence: CASSLREGGANIQYF. The full variable domain, its missing parts supplied by reference TRBV5-1 and TRBJ2-4, is KAGVTQTPRYLIKTRGQQVTLSCSPISGHRSVSWYQQTPGQGLQFLFEYFSETQRNKGNFPGRFSGRQFSNSRSEMNVSTLELGDSALYLCASSLREGGANIQYFGAGTRLSVL.

The rearrangement joins TRBV28 to TRBJ1-5; perhaps TRBD1 as D (6 bases). Trimming shortened V by 5 bases and J by 4 bases, and 15 bases separated the two germline ends. The CDR3 sequence is 15 residues long. The germline V gene encodes CDR1 MDHEN and CDR2 SYDVKM. This CDR3 reads CASSQNPGTNQPQHF. CDR3 nucleotides: TGTGCCAGCAGTCAAAACCCCGGGACAAATCAGCCCCAGCATTTT.

This CDR3 reads CASSVALGQGVTQYF. CDR3 bases: TGTGCCAGCAGCGTAGCTTTAGGACAGGGGGTAACGCAGTATTTT. The chain has TRBV9 and TRBJ2-3; 10 nucleotides align to TRBD1. Germline V lookup: CDR1 SGDLS, CDR2 YYNGEE. V dropped 0 bases and J dropped 9; count of bases not matched to a gene: 7. This CDR3 comprises 15 residues.

This chain connects TRBV5-4 to TRBJ1-1; D may be TRBD1 (5 bases). CDR3 length: 13 residues. Trimming left V 2 bases short and J 1 base short, with 6 bases between. CDR1 SGHNT and CDR2 YYREEE come from the germline V gene (reference sequence). CDR3 bases: TGTGCCAGCAGCTTAACAGGGAACACTGAAGCTTTCTTT. Translating gives CASSLTGNTEAFF.

The J gene is TRBJ2-3, the V gene TRBV4-3, with TRBD1 identical over 10 bases. There are 16 residues in the CDR3. J was trimmed by 4 bases and V by 1 base; bases with no gene match: 5. Germline loops: CDR1 LGHNA, CDR2 YSLEER. In nucleotides, the CDR3 is TGCGCCAGCAGCCAAGTCACGACAGGGGGCGCAGATACGCAGTATTTT. This codes for CASSQVTTGGADTQYF.

The V gene is TRBV2, the J gene TRBJ2-1, with D maybe TRBD2 (5 bases). The CDR3 consists of 12 residues. The germline V gene has CDR1 SNHLY and CDR2 FYNNEI. V gave up 6 bases and J gave up 7 bases, with 10 bases separating them. CDR3 sequence: CASRDGMNEQFF. In nucleotides, the CDR3 is TGTGCCAGCAGGGACGGGATGAATGAGCAGTTCTTC.

This chain uses TRBV11-2 with TRBJ1-3; no clear D. The V end lost 2 bases, the J end lost 0 bases, and 17 bases lay between the germline ends. Germline CDR1 reads SGHAT; CDR2 reads FQNNGV. CDR3 length: 18 amino acids. This CDR3 reads CASSLRPPRPHSGNTIYF. CDR3 sequence (DNA): TGTGCCAGCAGCTTAAGGCCCCCTAGGCCCCACTCTGGAAACACCATATATTTT.

This clone was detected once. The chain combines TRBV19 with TRBJ1-1, with D maybe TRBD1 (6 bases). CDR3 size: 13 residues. V was trimmed by 9 bases and J by 1 base, leaving 12 bases between them. Germline assignment: CDR1 LNHDA and CDR2 SQIVND (reference sequence). CDR3 coding DNA: TGTGCCAGCACAGGGATATGGAACACTGAAGCTTTCTTT. It encodes CASTGIWNTEAFF. Full variable domain (outside the CDR3, taken from reference TRBV19 and TRBJ1-1): DGGITQSPKYLFRKEGQNVTLSCEQNLNHDAMYWYRQDPGQGLRLIYYSQIVNDFQKGDIAEGYSVSREKKESFPLTVTSAQKNPTAFYLCASTGIWNTEAFFGQGTRLTVV.

J is TRBJ2-7 and V is TRBV2; 7 bases are shared with TRBD1. V was pared by 5 bases and J by 6 bases, with 10 bases of the junction left unmatched. Germline values: CDR1 SNHLY, CDR2 FYNNEI. The CDR3 runs to 14 residues. The CDR3 sequence is CASSPDLGGSEQYF. Here the CDR3 DNA reads TGTGCCAGCAGTCCAGACTTAGGGGGCTCCGAGCAGTACTTC.

The chain joins TRBV9 to TRBJ2-1; 7 bases are shared with TRBD2. V lost 4 bases, J lost 4 bases, and 8 bases stayed unmatched. The germline CDR1 and CDR2 sequences are SGDLS and YYNGEE. CDR3 length: 15 residues. The CDR3 region has the DNA TGTGCCAGCAGCCGTCGGGGGGAGGTTTACAATGAGCAGTTCTTC. The encoded protein is CASSRRGEVYNEQFF.

The chain recombines TRBV6-1 with TRBJ2-3, with TRBD2 as a possible D gene (6 bases). The V end was cut by 2 bases, the J end by 2 bases, with 11 bases between. Germline V gene lookup returns CDR1 MNHNS and CDR2 SASEGT. This CDR3 region has 15 residues. This CDR3 reads CASSESGGFTDTQYF. CDR3 in DNA: TGTGCCAGCAGTGAATCTGGAGGGTTCACAGATACGCAGTATTTT.

CDR3 region: CASSFAGGPYEQFF. In DNA, the CDR3 is TGTGCCAGCAGCTTCGCGGGAGGGCCCTATGAGCAGTTCTTC. V usage is TRBV7-9 and J usage is TRBJ2-1, with 9 bases identical to TRBD2. The CDR3 has 14 amino acids. Trimming removed 3 bases from V and 8 bases from J; junction bases left unmatched: 5. Germline V CDR1 and CDR2: SEHNR, FQNEAQ (reference sequence).

J is TRBJ1-4 and V is TRBV5-1; TRBD1 matches at 10 bases. Germline CDR1 SGHRS, CDR2 YFSETQ. With V trimmed by 4 bases and J by 8 bases, 5 bases remained unmatched. The CDR3 is made up of 14 amino acids. The CDR3 bases are TGCGCCAGCAGCCGGGACAGGGGAGAGGAAAAACTGTTTTTT. Protein sequence: CASSRDRGEEKLFF.

There are many counts of this clone. The gene calls are TRBV27 and TRBJ1-1; 7 bases are shared with TRBD1. Germline lookup yields CDR1 MNHEY and CDR2 SMNVEV (reference sequence). The CDR3 extends over 13 amino acids. Trimming cost V 6 bases and J 2 bases; bases outside gene matches: 3. The CDR3 DNA reads as TGTGCCAGCAGAGGACAGGCCAACACTGAAGCTTTCTTT. It specifies CASRGQANTEAFF.

The V gene is TRBV2, the J gene TRBJ2-5; a weak D match, TRBD2 (5 bases). The J call may be wrong; the DNA end is better matched by TRBJ2-7. The CDR3 contains 14 residues. The germline V gene encodes CDR1 SNHLY and CDR2 FYNNEI. CDR3 nucleotides: TGTGCCAGCAGTGGACTAACATCTCACTACGAGCAGTACTTC. Its translation is CASSGLTSHYEQYF.

The chain has TRBV2 and TRBJ1-2; D is ambiguous. Trimming took off 9 bases at V and 2 bases at J, with 10 bases between the two ends. The germline gives CDR1 SNHLY, CDR2 FYNNEI. The CDR3 length is 12 residues. For the CDR3, the DNA is TGTGCCAGTGTCGGGTACAACTATGGCTACACCTTC. Translation gives CASVGYNYGYTF.

CDR3 residues: CSARGGEQFF. The CDR3, as DNA: TGCAGTGCTAGGGGGGGTGAGCAGTTCTTC. The chain carries TRBV20-1 and TRBJ2-1; D is possibly TRBD2 (6 bases). This CDR3 spans 10 amino acids. From germline, CDR1 is DFQATT and CDR2 SNEGSKA (reference sequence). Trimming removed 3 bases from V and 9 bases from J, with 6 bases in between.

The rearrangement joins TRBV10-3 to TRBJ2-1; 11 bases align to TRBD2. The CDR3 is 15 residues long. CDR1 and CDR2 (germline): ENHRY, SYGVKD. The junction had 3 bases not matched to a gene; V was cut back by 4 bases and J by 4 bases. CDR3 nucleotide sequence: TGTGCCATCAGTGGGGGACTAGCGGTATACAATGAGCAGTTCTTC. This gives the protein CAISGGLAVYNEQFF.